One and the same sample provided the 19 T cell receptor beta chains below, sequenced in a study of T cell repertoires in cytomegalovirus infection (dated by TCRdb to the late 2010s). This sample was sequenced with an Illumina HiSeq 1500. TCRdb applied fastp at Q25 and MiXCR to the public reads, then kept only in-frame beta chains. Merged by CDR3 protein, the rows form single entries marked with the most common genes and DNA. Present in this sample are 400,000 or so distinct CDR3 sequences, roughly 30% of which were seen just once. About an eighth of the sample is in the top ten clones. Sequenced: PBMCs. These receptors were collected from a human donor in good health (CMV status not recorded). Some clones in this sample may be carry-over from other donors' samples.

This chain connects TRBV6-6 to TRBJ1-4; D gene ambiguous. Germline lookup yields CDR1 MNHNY and CDR2 SVGAGI (reference sequence). The V end lost 2 bases, the J end lost 7 bases, and 14 bases lay between the germline ends. This CDR3 comprises 15 residues. CDR3 bases: TGTGCCAGCAGTTACGGGTTGGAGTGGTTTGAAAAACTGTTTTTT. As protein: CASSYGLEWFEKLFF.

This clonotype has more than one count but fewer than ten. The chain couples TRBV19 to TRBJ1-1; D call uncertain. Per the germline V gene, CDR1 is LNHDA and CDR2 is SQIVND (reference sequence). Trimming cost V 3 bases and J 6 bases, with 14 bases left between them. This CDR3 has 14 amino acids. The CDR3 loop reads CASSIDLGIAEAFF. For the CDR3, the DNA is TGTGCCAGTAGTATTGACCTGGGGATCGCTGAAGCTTTCTTT.

The rearrangement links TRBV12-5 to TRBJ2-1; D uncertain. The CDR3 runs 18 residues. Trimming took off 1 base at V and 0 bases at J, with 16 bases between the two ends. Germline lookup yields CDR1 LGHNT and CDR2 FRNRAP. The CDR3 reads CASGLGKKDGISYNEQFF. The CDR3 nucleotides read TGTGCTAGTGGTTTGGGGAAGAAGGACGGAATCTCCTACAATGAGCAGTTCTTC.

This chain uses TRBV20-1 with TRBJ2-4, with 7 bases lining up with TRBD2. Germline V gene sequence: CDR1 DFQATT, CDR2 SNEGSKA (reference sequence). V gave up 5 bases and J gave up 6 bases; unmatched junction bases: 7. The CDR3 is 13 amino acids. The CDR3 spells CSALGRGVNIQYF. CDR3 DNA sequence: TGCAGTGCTCTTGGACGGGGGGTAAACATTCAGTACTTC.

This clonotype was counted at least ten times. The chain couples TRBV7-2 to TRBJ1-4, with TRBD1 as a possible D gene (5 bases). Germline loops: CDR1 SGHTA, CDR2 FQGNSA. Trimming stripped 0 bases from V and 10 bases from J, with 15 bases between. This CDR3 contains 15 residues. DNA for the CDR3: TGTGCCAGCAGCTTAGCCGCTAGCCCCCAGGGAAAACTGTTTTTT. Encoded protein: CASSLAASPQGKLFF.

This clonotype was seen repeatedly, ten times or more. One end of the junction varies from germline; a read error may be responsible. The rearrangement uses TRBV10-2 and TRBJ1-5, with TRBD1 as a possible D gene (6 bases). Germline CDR1 WSHSY, CDR2 SAAADI. The CDR3 spans 15 residues. CDR3 protein: CASSESGGSNQPQHF. The CDR3 DNA reads TGTGCCAGCAGCGAATCGGGGGGCAGCAATCAGCCCCAGCATTTT.

CDR3 DNA sequence: TGCGCCAGCAGCCAAGAGTGGACAGGATCCTACAATGAGCAGTTCTTC. Its translation: CASSQEWTGSYNEQFF. The gene calls are TRBV4-1 and TRBJ2-1, with TRBD1 matching over 7 bases. The CDR3 is made up of 16 amino acids. The V gene end was trimmed by 0 bases and the J gene end by 1 base; junction bases not matched to a gene: 3. The germline V gene encodes CDR1 MGHRA and CDR2 YSYEKL.

This clonotype was recorded at least ten times. V gene TRBV7-3 combines with J gene TRBJ2-4; the D gene is possibly TRBD2 (5 bases). The CDR3 runs to 15 residues. V lost 5 bases and J lost 0, with 11 bases in between. Germline V gene lookup returns CDR1 SGHTA and CDR2 FQGTGA. CDR3 sequence: CASSPTGVAKNIQYF. The DNA of the CDR3 is TGTGCCAGCAGCCCTACCGGGGTAGCCAAAAACATTCAGTACTTC.

This clonotype was counted a single time. V gene TRBV20-1 combines with J gene TRBJ1-3; D gene unclear. Germline values: CDR1 DFQATT, CDR2 SNEGSKA (reference sequence). The V and J ends lost 6 bases and 2 bases respectively, with 11 bases between them. The CDR3 loop spans 13 amino acids. CDR3 bases: TGCAGTGCCACTGATAGTCCTGGAAACACCATATATTTT. Protein: CSATDSPGNTIYF.

As for this clonotype: Germline and junction disagree at one end, which may indicate a read error. The J gene is TRBJ2-3, the V gene TRBV7-2; D gene unclear. The germline V gene has CDR1 SGHTA and CDR2 FQGNSA. This CDR3 has 14 amino acids. CDR3: CSSSLVGLGDTQYF. Written as DNA, the CDR3 is TGTTCCAGCAGCCTAGTAGGTCTCGGTGATACGCAGTATTTT.

In regard to this clonotype: A read error may be the cause here, since a much bigger clone is one base away. The chain combines TRBV7-9 with TRBJ1-5; no clear D. CDR1 is SEHNR and CDR2 is FQNEAQ in the germline V gene (reference sequence). There are 15 residues in the CDR3. This CDR3 is CASSTRQLGESAHHF. The CDR3 bases are TGTGCCAGCAGCACCCGCCAACTCGGGGAATCAGCCCATCATTTT.

The chain has TRBV12-3 or TRBV12-4 and TRBJ2-7; D remains unclear. V dropped 3 bases and J dropped 2 bases, with 8 bases sitting between them. This CDR3 is 13 amino acids long. The CDR3 bases are TGTGCCAGCAGTTTCCGGAGTACCTACGAGCAGTACTTC. Translating gives CASSFRSTYEQYF.

The table lists this clonotype with many counts. The chain couples TRBV7-2 to TRBJ1-3; a weak D match, TRBD1 (5 bases). The germline CDR1 and CDR2 sequences are SGHTA and FQGNSA. The CDR3 length is 16 residues. Trimming removed 2 bases at V and 8 bases at J, with 19 bases between. The CDR3 sequence is CASSLHAGGGGDTIYF. As DNA, the CDR3 is TGTGCCAGCAGCTTACACGCGGGGGGGGGTGGCGACACCATATATTTT. Full variable domain (remainder filled in from reference TRBV7-2 and TRBJ1-3): GAGVSQSPSNKVTEKGKDVELRCDPISGHTALYWYRQSLGQGLEFLIYFQGNSAPDKSGLPSDRFSAERTGGSVSTLTIQRTQQEDSAVYLCASSLHAGGGGDTIYFGEGSWLTVV.

There are a few counts of this clonotype. This rearrangement joins TRBV10-3 to TRBJ1-1; possibly TRBD1 for D (5 bases). In germline, CDR1 is ENHRY, CDR2 SYGVKD. The CDR3 extends over 17 amino acids. Trimming removed 7 bases from V and 1 base from J, with 22 bases in between. DNA for the CDR3: TGTGCCATCAAAGCGACACCCGACAGTATGGCGAACACTGAAGCTTTCTTT. This translates into CAIKATPDSMANTEAFF.

This clonotype has just a few counts. The chain has TRBV29-1 and TRBJ2-2, with TRBD1 identical over 9 bases. There are 14 residues in the CDR3. CDR1 and CDR2 from the germline V gene are SQVTM and ANQGSEA. V shed 8 bases, J shed 7 bases, and the junction held 11 bases outside the gene matches. The CDR3 spells CSTRDREGVGELFF. In DNA, the CDR3 is TGCAGCACCCGGGACAGGGAAGGGGTCGGGGAGCTGTTTTTT.

The chain couples TRBV2 to TRBJ2-5; 11 bases agree with TRBD1. This CDR3 comprises 16 residues. V shed 8 bases and J 5 bases; nucleotides not matched to a gene: 13. CDR1 and CDR2 (germline): SNHLY, FYNNEI. CDR3 amino acids: CASGSGTGGPLETQYF. As DNA, the CDR3 is TGTGCCAGCGGCTCCGGGACAGGGGGACCATTGGAGACCCAGTACTTC. The variable domain in full, completed from reference TRBV2 and TRBJ2-5, reads EPEVTQTPSHQVTQMGQEVILRCVPISNHLYFYWYRQILGQKVEFLVSFYNNEISEKSEIFDDQFSVERPDGSNFTLKIRSTKLEDSAMYFCASGSGTGGPLETQYFGPGTRLLVL.

This clonotype was seen repeatedly, ten times or more. V is TRBV28 and J is TRBJ1-5; D call uncertain. Trimming took off 2 bases at V and 4 bases at J, with 12 bases between the two ends. Per the germline V gene, CDR1 is MDHEN and CDR2 is SYDVKM. This CDR3 comprises 15 residues. CDR3 loop: CASSLILGGNQPQHF. For the CDR3, the DNA is TGTGCCAGCAGTTTAATCTTGGGCGGGAATCAGCCCCAGCATTTT.

This clonotype appeared a few times. V usage is TRBV7-6 and J usage is TRBJ2-3; D gene ambiguous. The CDR3 length is 16 residues. The germline V gene has CDR1 SGHVS and CDR2 FNYEAQ. Trimming pared 1 base from V and 0 bases from J, leaving 11 bases between. As DNA, the CDR3 is TGTGCCAGCAGCTTAGGAGCGCCTACTAGCACAGATACGCAGTATTTT. Translation: CASSLGAPTSTDTQYF. Using reference TRBV7-6 and TRBJ2-3 for the parts outside the CDR3, the full variable domain is GAGVSQSPRYKVTKRGQDVALRCDPISGHVSLYWYRQALGQGPEFLTYFNYEAQQDKSGLPNDRFSAERPEGSISTLTIQRTEQRDSAMYRCASSLGAPTSTDTQYFGPGTRLTVL.

The V and J genes are TRBV7-6 and TRBJ1-1; no clear D gene. The CDR3 has 12 residues. The V and J ends lost 6 bases and 7 bases respectively, with 12 bases between them. Germline V gene data show CDR1 as SGHVS and CDR2 as FNYEAQ. In DNA form, the CDR3 reads TGTGCCAGCAGTCTATCGGAGGGTGAAGCTTTCTTT. As protein: CASSLSEGEAFF.